This TCR beta chain appears in the sequencing data of a study of blood T cell repertoires in COVID-19. As for the study in general: COVID-19 samples collected from the United States, Italy and Spain covered acute and convalescent phases. T cells, B-cell-depleted T cells, or PBMCs supplied cDNA or gDNA.

Methods used by the authors: Scientists estimated how many nucleated cells there were by amplifying reference gene primers. Only in-frame clones appear in the TCRdb table, and some are missing; sequencing was by immunoSEQ multiplex PCR. That table is the source of V, J and clone size, and D and trimming were worked out from the DNA. The profile covers some 450,000 clones, with 80% to 90% appearing a single time and roughly 0.78% taken by the ten largest. Germline V gene data show CDR1 as KGHDR and CDR2 as SFDVKD. Trimming removed 4 bases from V and 5 bases from J; junction bases left unmatched: 5. The CDR3 consists of 15 residues.

The sample taken for sequencing was peripheral blood. This chain links TRBV24-1 with TRBJ1-4; TRBD1 matches 8 bases. The source of this sequence is a man aged 18 to 30 with COVID-19, enrolled during active disease. The CDR3 DNA follows: TGTGCCACCAGTGACCGACAGGGGCTAAATGAAAAACTGTTTTTT. Amino acid sequence: CATSDRQGLNEKLFF.